Listed here is a single T cell receptor (beta chain). These data belong to a study of T-cell memory formation after mild COVID-19. The CDR3 is 15 amino acids. Germline-derived CDR1 and CDR2 are MGHDK and SYGVNS. Trimming took off 3 bases at V and 2 bases at J, with 14 bases between the two ends. MiXCR, applied by TCRdb to the 5' RACE reads, yields one record per CDR3 protein. The data show around 130,000 distinct CDR3 sequences, with about 5.9% seen just once and 2% to 2.5% held by the top ten. Material for sequencing was PBMCs or a T cell subset sorted from them (not recorded which). The V call is TRBV25-1, the J call TRBJ2-7, with a weak D call TRBD2 (5 bases). The TCR was taken from an adult woman who had mild COVID-19 (a few samples of this study predate the infection). Cell type and time point are not known. The CDR3, as DNA: TGTGCCAGCAGTGAGGGGAACGGAGGCCCCTACGAGCAGTACTTC. Translating it yields CASSEGNGGPYEQYF.